This is a list of T cell receptor beta chains from one sample in a study of PD-1 blockade in classical Hodgkin lymphoma. Using immunoSEQ multiplex PCR, the repertoire was profiled, and TCRdb retains in-frame clones only, with some absent. The sample includes about 29,000 clones, roughly 87% of them seen just once. The input for sequencing was CD4+ T cells from blood, taken at baseline. These receptors came from a human donor with classical Hodgkin lymphoma. Both conserved end residues are part of each CDR3. The D gene is left open where the match is weak. The listing skips clone size in some rows; elsewhere it reads once, few, many or a size class.

-	TRBV7-2	TRBJ2-3	13	-	TGTGCCAGCAGCTTTGTATTCACAGATACGCAGTATTTT	CASSFVFTDTQYF
-	TRBV5-6	TRBJ1-1	15	-	TGTGCCAGCAGCTTGGCCGCAGGGGTCAACACTGAAGCTTTCTTT	CASSLAAGVNTEAFF
once	TRBV7-9	TRBJ1-2	15	TRBD1	TGTGCCAGCAGCTTAGATCTTTTGACAGGGGAGGGCTACACCTTC	CASSLDLLTGEGYTF
-	TRBV28	TRBJ2-1	16	TRBD2	TGTGCCAGCAGTTCCCGACTAGCGGGATTTTTCGATGAGCAGTTCTTC	CASSSRLAGFFDEQFF
-	TRBV7-2	TRBJ2-5	16	TRBD2	TGTGCCAGCAGCAGAAAGACTAGCGCGGGTGGGGAGACCCAGTACTTC	CASSRKTSAGGETQYF
-	TRBV5-1	TRBJ2-7	18	TRBD2	TGCGCCAGCAGCTTGGTTGGTAGCGGGAGGGGGAGCTCCTACGAGCAGTACTTC	CASSLVGSGRGSSYEQYF
-	TRBV6-5	TRBJ2-1	13	-	TGTGCCAGCCGTGGGTCCGGGACACAAGAGCAGTTCTTC	CASRGSGTQEQFF
-	TRBV19	TRBJ1-5	13	-	TGTGCCAGTAGCCAGCATAGCAATCAGCCCCAGCATTTT	CASSQHSNQPQHF
-	TRBV10-2	TRBJ2-5	16	-	TGCGCCAGCAGTGATCGGGCTACCGGCCGGGTCGAGACCCAGTACTTC	CASSDRATGRVETQYF
once	TRBV7-2	TRBJ2-2	13	-	TGTGCCAGCAGCTCCCTAGGCACCGGGGAGCTGTTTTTT	CASSSLGTGELFF
-	TRBV29-1	TRBJ1-2	14	TRBD1	TGCAGCGTCGGACCGGGACAGCCCGGGGATGGCTACACCTTC	CSVGPGQPGDGYTF
-	TRBV27	TRBJ2-2	12	-	TGTGCCAGCAGTCCCCACACCGGGGAGCTGTTTTTT	CASSPHTGELFF
-	TRBV28	TRBJ2-7	12	-	TGTGCCAGCAGTCCCGTACCCTACGAGCAGTACTTC	CASSPVPYEQYF
-	TRBV11-3	TRBJ2-1	14	-	TGTGCCAGCAGCTTAGATCCCGGCCACCACGAGCAGTTCTTC	CASSLDPGHHEQFF
-	TRBV6-5	TRBJ2-1	16	-	TGTGCCAGCAGTTACTCGAGTAGTCAGGGCTACAATGAGCAGTTCTTC	CASSYSSSQGYNEQFF
-	TRBV7-9	TRBJ1-1	16	-	TGTGCCAGCAGCTTAGCAGTCAGGAGGGTGAACACTGAAGCTTTCTTT	CASSLAVRRVNTEAFF
-	TRBV27	TRBJ2-5	15	-	TGTGCCAGCAGTTTTGGCGGAGCGTACCAAGAGACCCAGTACTTC	CASSFGGAYQETQYF
-	TRBV2	TRBJ2-5	16	-	TGTGCCAGCAGTGATTTGAGGACTCTGTACCAAGAGACCCAGTACTTC	CASSDLRTLYQETQYF
-	TRBV5-1	TRBJ2-5	14	TRBD2	TGCGCCAGCAGCTTCGGCCTAGCGGAACCTAGGAAGTACTTC	CASSFGLAEPRKYF
-	TRBV2	TRBJ1-1	14	-	TGTGCCAGCAGTGAAGTCCCGAGGAACACTGAAGCTTTCTTT	CASSEVPRNTEAFF
-	TRBV10-3	TRBJ1-1	12	-	TGTGCCATCAGTAGAGGAGACAGGGAAGCTTTCTTT	CAISRGDREAFF
-	TRBV19	TRBJ2-3	14	-	TGTGCCAGTATGGGGATGAGAGGGGAAGATACGCAGTATTTT	CASMGMRGEDTQYF
-	TRBV29-1	TRBJ1-1	14	TRBD1	TGCAGCGTAACCACAGGGGGCGGGAGGACTGAAGCTTTCTTT	CSVTTGGGRTEAFF
-	TRBV9	TRBJ2-7	14	TRBD1	TGTGCCAGCAGCGTGTCCGGGACAGCCTACGAGCAGTACTTC	CASSVSGTAYEQYF
-	TRBV7-9	TRBJ2-2	15	-	TGTGCCAGCAGCTTAGGCAGGGTTCTTACCGGGGAGCTGTTTTTT	CASSLGRVLTGELFF